This note documents a single T cell receptor (beta chain) sequence. As yet, its antigen is unknown. After constant-region reverse-primer amplification, full-length variable regions underwent semi-nested PCR with Nested Universal Primer A. TCRdb itself ran the 5' RACE reads through MiXCR, one entry per CDR3 protein. The data show tens of thousands of distinct CDR3 sequences, 15% to 20% seen once. The length of the CDR3 is 16 residues. Trimming cost V 8 bases and J 3 bases, with 22 bases left between them. Germline V CDR1 and CDR2: SGHDT, YYEEEE. Study results and limitations: The larger cohort examined one V-J beta rearrangement, not whole repertoires. Tumor memory CD4+ T cell TCR gene usage was found to cluster with blood and lymph node memory CD4+ cells and with lymph node naive CD4+ cells.

CD25-based Treg depletion was applied to purified naive CD4+ T cells. The chain joins TRBV5-6 to TRBJ2-3, with no clear D. The sequence was collected from a female donor with breast cancer. The sequenced sample consisted of naive CD4+ T cells sorted from a lymph node. Subset reported: naive CD4+ T cells, CD4+CD45RA+CD25-. The CDR3 DNA follows: TGTGCCAGTAGTTCTAAGGTCCAAGGGCCTACAGATACGCAGTATTTT. Translating it yields CASSSKVQGPTDTQYF.